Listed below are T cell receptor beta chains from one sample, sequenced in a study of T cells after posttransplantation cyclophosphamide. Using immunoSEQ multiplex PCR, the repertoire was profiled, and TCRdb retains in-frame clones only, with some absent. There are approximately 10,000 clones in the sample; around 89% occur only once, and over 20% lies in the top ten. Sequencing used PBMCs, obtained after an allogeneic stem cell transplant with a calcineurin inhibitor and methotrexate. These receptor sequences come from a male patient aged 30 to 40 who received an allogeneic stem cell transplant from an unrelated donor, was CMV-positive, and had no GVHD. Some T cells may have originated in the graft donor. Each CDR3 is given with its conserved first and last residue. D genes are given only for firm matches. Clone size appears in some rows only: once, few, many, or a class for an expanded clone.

CDR3: CASSPGLAGAKDEQFF
DNA: TGTGCCAGCTCACCCGGACTAGCGGGAGCGAAGGATGAGCAGTTCTTC
D: TRBD2
length: 16
J: TRBJ2-1
size: -
V: TRBV18

CDR3: CSATLHAGGYTF
DNA: TGCAGCGCTACCCTCCACGCGGGAGGCTACACCTTC
D: -
length: 12
J: TRBJ1-2
size: -
V: TRBV29-1

CDR3: CASSLWHNSNQPQHF
DNA: TGTGCCAGCAGCTTGTGGCACAATAGCAATCAGCCCCAGCATTTT
D: -
length: 15
J: TRBJ1-5
size: -
V: TRBV5-6

CDR3: CASSLARERGTQYF
DNA: TGTGCCAGCAGCTTAGCGCGGGAAAGGGGGACCCAGTACTTC
D: -
length: 14
J: TRBJ2-5
size: few
V: TRBV7-8

CDR3: CASSQGVWGDGELFF
DNA: TGCGCCAGCAGCCAAGGGGTTTGGGGGGACGGGGAGCTGTTTTTT
D: -
length: 15
J: TRBJ2-2
size: -
V: TRBV4-3

CDR3: CASSLTIYTEAFF
DNA: TGTGCCAGCAGCTTAACCATTTACACTGAAGCTTTCTTT
D: -
length: 13
J: TRBJ1-1
size: -
V: TRBV7-3

CDR3: CASSPPGQPQHF
DNA: TGTGCCAGCAGCCCACCGGGACAGCCCCAGCATTTT
D: -
length: 12
J: TRBJ1-5
size: -
V: TRBV7-2

CDR3: CASSLMGRADYGYTF
DNA: TGTGCCAGCAGTTTAATGGGCAGGGCGGACTATGGCTACACCTTC
D: -
length: 15
J: TRBJ1-2
size: once
V: TRBV27

CDR3: CASSRQKRTGSYEQYF
DNA: TGTGCCAGCAGTAGACAGAAGAGGACAGGGAGCTACGAGCAGTACTTC
D: TRBD1
length: 16
J: TRBJ2-7
size: -
V: TRBV6-6

CDR3: CASSLWDRGGGYTF
DNA: TGTGCCAGCAGCTTATGGGACAGGGGTGGTGGCTACACCTTC
D: TRBD1
length: 14
J: TRBJ1-2
size: -
V: TRBV7-9

CDR3: CASSHLGRGFNTEAFF
DNA: TGCGCCAGCAGCCACTTAGGGAGGGGGTTTAACACTGAAGCTTTCTTT
D: -
length: 16
J: TRBJ1-1
size: once
V: TRBV4-3

CDR3: CASSHRGLAGTYNEQFF
DNA: TGCGCCAGCAGCCATAGAGGACTAGCGGGGACCTACAATGAGCAGTTCTTC
D: TRBD2
length: 17
J: TRBJ2-1
size: -
V: TRBV4-1

CDR3: CASSVLGAYTDTQYF
DNA: TGTGCCAGCAGCGTACTGGGGGCCTACACAGATACGCAGTATTTT
D: -
length: 15
J: TRBJ2-3
size: -
V: TRBV9

CDR3: CASSLGHFEAFF
DNA: TGTGCCAGCAGTTTAGGACATTTTGAAGCTTTCTTT
D: -
length: 12
J: TRBJ1-1
size: once
V: TRBV28

CDR3: CASSEAGDAETQYF
DNA: TGTGCCAGCAGTGAAGCGGGAGATGCAGAGACCCAGTACTTC
D: TRBD2
length: 14
J: TRBJ2-5
size: -
V: TRBV25-1

CDR3: CASSLLAGQETQYF
DNA: TGTGCCAGCAGCCTTCTAGCGGGACAAGAGACCCAGTACTTC
D: TRBD2
length: 14
J: TRBJ2-5
size: medium-sized
V: TRBV11-2

CDR3: CASRRLAANTGELFF
DNA: TGTGCCAGCAGGCGGCTAGCGGCAAACACCGGGGAGCTGTTTTTT
D: TRBD2
length: 15
J: TRBJ2-2
size: -
V: TRBV6-1

CDR3: CASSAGGTADEKLFF
DNA: TGTGCCAGCAGCGCGGGGGGGACAGCCGATGAAAAACTGTTTTTT
D: TRBD1
length: 15
J: TRBJ1-4
size: -
V: TRBV6-5

CDR3: CASSSSYYGYTF
DNA: TGTGCCAGTAGTTCTTCTTACTATGGCTACACCTTC
D: -
length: 12
J: TRBJ1-2
size: once
V: TRBV19

CDR3: CASSQARGKGHNEQFF
DNA: TGCGCCAGCAGCCAAGCCCGCGGGAAGGGTCACAATGAGCAGTTCTTC
D: -
length: 16
J: TRBJ2-1
size: -
V: TRBV4-1

CDR3: CASSLASSGLSTDTQYF
DNA: TGCGCCAGCAGCTTGGCCTCTAGCGGGCTTAGCACAGATACGCAGTATTTT
D: TRBD2
length: 17
J: TRBJ2-3
size: -
V: TRBV5-1

CDR3: CASTRAGTLYEQYF
DNA: TGTGCCAGCACTAGAGCTGGGACACTCTACGAGCAGTACTTC
D: -
length: 14
J: TRBJ2-7
size: -
V: TRBV28

CDR3: CASSPGVGEGYEQYF
DNA: TGTGCCAGCAGCCCCGGGGTCGGGGAAGGCTACGAGCAGTACTTC
D: -
length: 15
J: TRBJ2-7
size: -
V: TRBV4-2

CDR3: CASSPKIQTGEETQYF
DNA: TGCGCCAGCAGCCCAAAAATTCAGACAGGGGAGGAGACCCAGTACTTC
D: TRBD1
length: 16
J: TRBJ2-5
size: -
V: TRBV5-1